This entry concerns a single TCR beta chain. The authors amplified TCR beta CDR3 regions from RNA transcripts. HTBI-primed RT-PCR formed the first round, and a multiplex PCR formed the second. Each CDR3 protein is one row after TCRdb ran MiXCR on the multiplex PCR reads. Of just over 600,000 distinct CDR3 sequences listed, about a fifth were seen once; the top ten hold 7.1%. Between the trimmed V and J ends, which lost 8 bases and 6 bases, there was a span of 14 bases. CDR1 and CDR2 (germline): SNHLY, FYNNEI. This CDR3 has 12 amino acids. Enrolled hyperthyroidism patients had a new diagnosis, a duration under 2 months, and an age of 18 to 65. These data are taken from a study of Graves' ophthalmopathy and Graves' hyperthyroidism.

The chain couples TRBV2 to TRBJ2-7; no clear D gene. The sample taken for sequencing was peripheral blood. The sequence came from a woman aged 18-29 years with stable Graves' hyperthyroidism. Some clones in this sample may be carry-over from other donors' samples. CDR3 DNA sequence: TGTGCCAGCCTAGATTACGGCCTCGAGCAGTACTTC. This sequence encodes CASLDYGLEQYF.